This passage covers 18 T cell receptor beta chains from one sample sequenced in a study of control samples from healthy donors and cancer patients. The protocol was immunoSEQ multiplex PCR, while the TCRdb copy is restricted to in-frame clones and leaves out a portion. The repertoire includes some 74,000 clones, nearly 85% of them detected once, and 15% to 19% sits in the top ten. Sequenced material: blood. These receptors came from a man aged 55 to 70 in good health.

The sample holds a few counts of this clone. The DNA of the CDR3 is TGTGCCAGCAGTGAATGGAGGGGGGGGCGAGGCGACGAGCAGTACTTC. Amino acids: CASSEWRGGRGDEQYF. The chain recombines TRBV25-1 with TRBJ2-7; TRBD2 might be the D (7 bases). The CDR3 has 16 amino acids. Between the trimmed V and J ends, which lost 1 base and 5 bases, there was a span of 18 bases. CDR1 and CDR2 from the germline V gene are MGHDK and SYGVNS.

This chain links TRBV6-5 with TRBJ2-7; D is possibly TRBD2 (5 bases). The CDR3 runs to 15 residues. Germline V gene data show CDR1 as MNHEY and CDR2 as SVGAGI. V was shortened by 6 bases and J by 0 bases, with 15 bases between the two germline ends. The CDR3 sequence is CASSLRERASYEQYF. The CDR3 coding sequence is TGTGCCAGCAGCCTCCGGGAAAGGGCCTCCTACGAGCAGTACTTC.

The J gene is TRBJ1-4, the V gene TRBV6-2 or TRBV6-3; D unresolved. V was shortened by 0 bases and J by 2 bases, with 10 bases between the two germline ends. Germline assignment: CDR1 MNHEY and CDR2 SVGEGT. This CDR3 contains 16 residues. CDR3 sequence reads: CASSYSLERTNEKLFF. For the CDR3, the DNA is TGTGCCAGCAGTTACTCGCTAGAACGGACTAATGAAAAACTGTTTTTT.

This clone was found once. In DNA, the CDR3 is TGCGCCAGCAGCCACGATAGGGAGGGGGAGCTGTTTTTT. Translation gives CASSHDREGELFF. V gene TRBV4-1 combines with J gene TRBJ2-2, with D tentatively TRBD2 (5 bases). The V gene's germline CDR1 is MGHRA and CDR2 YSYEKL. Deletions cut 3 bases from V and 8 bases from J, with 10 bases between. The CDR3 sequence is 13 residues long.

The chain employs TRBV7-2 and TRBJ1-1; D unresolved. V gave up 5 bases and J gave up 13 bases, with 17 bases separating them. The CDR3 has 12 residues. Germline V gene lookup returns CDR1 SGHTA and CDR2 FQGNSA. The CDR3 DNA reads TGTGCCAGCAGCCGAGAGGGATTGAAGGGTTTCTTT. Its protein is CASSREGLKGFF.

The chain recombines TRBV5-4 with TRBJ1-2, with D unclear. Germline V lookup: CDR1 SGHNT, CDR2 YYREEE (reference sequence). Trimming took off 2 bases at V and 1 base at J, with 12 bases between the two ends. This CDR3 contains 15 residues. The CDR3 nucleotides read TGTGCCAGCAGCTTAAAGACGGGTGGTAACTATGGCTACACCTTC. The encoded protein is CASSLKTGGNYGYTF.

This chain joins TRBV18 and TRBJ2-2; the match to TRBD2 covers 8 bases. V lost 5 bases, J lost 1 base, and 6 bases stayed unmatched. The CDR3 has 16 amino acids. The germline V gene encodes CDR1 KGHSH and CDR2 LQKENI. CDR3 DNA sequence: TGTGCCAGCTCATCCGGACTAGCAGAGAACACCGGGGAGCTGTTTTTT. Its protein product is CASSSGLAENTGELFF. The full variable domain, rest sourced from reference TRBV18 and TRBJ2-2, is NAGVMQNPRHLVRRRGQEARLRCSPMKGHSHVYWYRQLPEEGLKFMVYLQKENIIDESGMPKERFSAEFPKEGPSILRIQQVVRGDSAAYFCASSSGLAENTGELFFGEGSRLTVL.

The table lists this clone with a few counts. The CDR3 protein is CASSQITPGLRNEQFF. CDR3 DNA: TGTGCCAGCAGCCAAATAACCCCGGGACTTAGAAATGAGCAGTTCTTC. This chain connects TRBV4-2 to TRBJ2-1, with D possibly TRBD2 on 6 matching bases. Germline CDR1 reads LGHNA; CDR2 reads YNFKEQ. This CDR3 has 16 amino acids. V lost 2 bases to trimming and J lost 7 bases, with 18 bases between them.

The chain has TRBV27 and TRBJ1-5, with D possibly being TRBD1 (6 bases). The CDR3 is 14 residues long. Germline CDR1 and CDR2: MNHEY and SMNVEV (reference sequence). V was clipped by 6 bases and J by 6 bases, with 15 bases between them. CDR3 region: CASSPTGTSQPQHF. The CDR3 coding sequence is TGTGCCAGCAGCCCAACAGGGACGAGTCAGCCCCAGCATTTT.

This clone was detected once. The chain employs TRBV30 and TRBJ1-1; D might be TRBD1 (5 bases). The V gene's germline CDR1 is GTSNPN and CDR2 SVGIG (reference sequence). The CDR3 loop spans 12 amino acids. The V and J ends lost 8 bases and 4 bases respectively, with 14 bases between them. This CDR3 is CAGCGGSTEAFF. DNA for the CDR3: TGTGCCGGGTGCGGGGGTAGCACTGAAGCTTTCTTT. The full variable domain, its missing parts supplied by reference TRBV30 and TRBJ1-1, is SQTIHQWPATLVQPVGSPLSLECTVEGTSNPNLYWYRQAAGRGLQLLFYSVGIGQISSEVPQNLSASRPQDRQFILSSKKLLLSDSGFYLCAGCGGSTEAFFGQGTRLTVV.

This CDR3 is CASSLELADYNEQFF. The CDR3 DNA is TGCGCCAGCAGCTTGGAACTAGCGGACTACAATGAGCAGTTCTTC. V and J are TRBV5-1 and TRBJ2-1, with TRBD2 matching over 8 bases. With 0 bases clipped from V and 3 bases from J, the junction kept 2 bases outside the gene matches. Per germline, CDR1 SGHRS and CDR2 YFSETQ. The CDR3 runs 15 residues.

The gene calls are TRBV4-2 and TRBJ2-2, with D possibly being TRBD1 or TRBD2 (5 bases each). This CDR3 spans 17 amino acids. Germline assignment: CDR1 LGHNA and CDR2 YNFKEQ. V lost 0 bases and J 2 bases, leaving 13 bases between the germline ends. The CDR3 region has the DNA TGTGCCAGCAGCCAAGATATGAGGGGCCTAAACACCGGGGAGCTGTTTTTT. It specifies CASSQDMRGLNTGELFF.

This chain connects TRBV7-2 to TRBJ2-1, with 7 positions matching TRBD2. CDR1 and CDR2 (germline): SGHTA, FQGNSA. The CDR3 consists of 15 residues. The J segment lost 5 bases and the V segment lost 0 bases, leaving 4 bases of the junction unmatched. Here the CDR3 DNA reads TGTGCCAGCAGCTTAGCAGCGGGACGGAACAATGAGCAGTTCTTC. This sequence encodes CASSLAAGRNNEQFF.

The chain recombines TRBV14 with TRBJ2-5; tentatively, D is TRBD1 or TRBD2 (5 bases each). The CDR3 spans 13 residues. Germline assignment: CDR1 SGHDN and CDR2 FVKESK. V dropped 0 bases and J dropped 7 bases, with 9 bases sitting between them. CDR3 DNA: TGTGCCAGCAGCCAAGAGGGGGTCGGGACCCAGTACTTC. Protein product: CASSQEGVGTQYF.

The chain uses TRBV5-1 and TRBJ2-7; perhaps TRBD2 as D (6 bases). V was trimmed by 0 bases and J by 2 bases, leaving 9 bases between them. The CDR3 totals 14 residues. CDR1 SGHRS and CDR2 YFSETQ come from the germline V gene. The CDR3 loop reads CASSLVEGPYEQYF. DNA of the CDR3: TGCGCCAGCAGCTTGGTGGAGGGCCCCTACGAGCAGTACTTC. Combining the CDR3 with reference TRBV5-1 and TRBJ2-7 gives the whole variable domain KAGVTQTPRYLIKTRGQQVTLSCSPISGHRSVSWYQQTPGQGLQFLFEYFSETQRNKGNFPGRFSGRQFSNSRSEMNVSTLELGDSALYLCASSLVEGPYEQYFGPGTRLTVT.

This chain connects TRBV30 to TRBJ1-1, with TRBD1 identical over 10 bases. CDR1 GTSNPN and CDR2 SVGIG come from the germline V gene (reference sequence). V was clipped by 3 bases and J by 1 base; unmatched bases: 5. CDR3 length: 15 amino acids. CDR3 bases: TGTGCCTGGAGAGGACAGGGGGAAAGGAACACTGAAGCTTTCTTT. Its translation: CAWRGQGERNTEAFF.

The V and J genes are TRBV27 and TRBJ2-2; the D is unclear. The germline CDR1 and CDR2 sequences are MNHEY and SMNVEV (reference sequence). V was trimmed by 2 bases and J by 1 base, leaving 8 bases between them. The CDR3 covers 15 residues. The CDR3 protein is CASSLKLLNTGELFF. CDR3 sequence (DNA): TGTGCCAGCAGTTTAAAACTCTTGAACACCGGGGAGCTGTTTTTT.

This chain uses TRBV7-9 with TRBJ1-3, with TRBD1 as a possible D gene (5 bases). Deletions cut 3 bases from V and 3 bases from J, with 6 bases between. Germline assignment: CDR1 SEHNR and CDR2 FQNEAQ (reference sequence). CDR3 size: 13 residues. This CDR3 is CASSLDIGNTIYF. The CDR3 coding sequence is TGTGCCAGCAGCTTGGACATTGGAAACACCATATATTTT.